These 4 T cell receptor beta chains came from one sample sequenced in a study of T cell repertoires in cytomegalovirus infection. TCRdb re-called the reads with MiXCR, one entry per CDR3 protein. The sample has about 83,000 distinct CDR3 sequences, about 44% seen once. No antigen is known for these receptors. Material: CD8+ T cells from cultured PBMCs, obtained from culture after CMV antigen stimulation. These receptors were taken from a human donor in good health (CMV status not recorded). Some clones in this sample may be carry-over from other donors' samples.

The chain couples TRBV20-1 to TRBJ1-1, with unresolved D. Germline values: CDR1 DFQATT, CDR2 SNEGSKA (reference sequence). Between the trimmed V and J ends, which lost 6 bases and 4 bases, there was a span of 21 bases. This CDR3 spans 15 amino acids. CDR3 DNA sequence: TGCAGTGCGCTCGCCCCCAAGGGCTACGTCACTGAAGCTTTCTTT. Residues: CSALAPKGYVTEAFF.

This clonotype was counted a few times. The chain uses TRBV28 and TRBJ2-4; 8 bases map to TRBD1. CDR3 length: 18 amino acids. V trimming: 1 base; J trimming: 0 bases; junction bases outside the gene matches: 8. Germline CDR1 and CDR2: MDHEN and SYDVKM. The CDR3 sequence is CASSLSEDRVIAKNIQYF. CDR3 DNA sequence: TGTGCCAGCAGTTTATCCGAGGACAGGGTGATAGCCAAAAACATTCAGTACTTC.

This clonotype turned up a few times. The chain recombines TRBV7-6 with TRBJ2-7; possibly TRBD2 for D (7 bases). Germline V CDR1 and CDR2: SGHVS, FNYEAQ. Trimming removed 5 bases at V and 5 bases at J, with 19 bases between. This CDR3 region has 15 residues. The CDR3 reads CASSPRGGRINEQYF. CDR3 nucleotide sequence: TGTGCCAGCAGCCCGAGGGGGGGGCGCATCAACGAGCAGTACTTC.

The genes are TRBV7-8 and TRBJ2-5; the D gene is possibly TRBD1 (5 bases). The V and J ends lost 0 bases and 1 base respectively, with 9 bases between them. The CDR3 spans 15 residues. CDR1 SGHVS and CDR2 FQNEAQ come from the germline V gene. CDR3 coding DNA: TGTGCCAGCAGCTTAGCAGGGGCGATCCAAGAGACCCAGTACTTC. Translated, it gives CASSLAGAIQETQYF. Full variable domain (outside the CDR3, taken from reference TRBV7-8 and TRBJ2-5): GAGVSQSPRYKVAKRGQDVALRCDPISGHVSLFWYQQALGQGPEFLTYFQNEAQLDKSGLPSDRFFAERPEGSVSTLKIQRTQQEDSAVYLCASSLAGAIQETQYFGPGTRLLVL.